This T cell receptor (beta chain) was observed in a study of cytomegalovirus exposure and HLA in healthy donors. Germline assignment: CDR1 MNHEY and CDR2 SMNVEV (reference sequence). CDR3 length equals 15 residues. Trimming at V came to 6 bases and at J to 7 bases, leaving 12 bases not matched to a gene. Of note for this clone: Its cognate antigen is unknown.

Findings and caveats of the study: Later, an analysis showed that TCR beta chains associated with HLA were more clonally expanded than others that were equally common. When analyzed later, a missense DCLRE1C variant was found to be linked to TCR beta V- and J-gene trimming.

Unrecorded immune exposure was likely among donors, who were nominally healthy when sampled. This PCR relied on a set of 60 Vbeta primers and 13 Jbeta primers. Here immunoSEQ multiplex PCR was the method, and the copy in TCRdb shows in-frame clones only, minus some. Here the sample table reports 50,000 to 80,000 clones. The genes are TRBV27 and TRBJ2-7; TRBD1 matches 10 bases. This TCR was sampled from a woman between 18 and 29 years old in good health and CMV-seronegative. Sequences were obtained from PBMCs. The CDR3 is CASSNPGTGAREQYF. CDR3 sequence (DNA): TGTGCCAGCAGCAACCCCGGGACAGGGGCTCGTGAGCAGTACTTC.